One and the same sample provided the 14 T cell receptor beta chains below, sequenced in a study of breast tumors, draining lymph nodes, adjacent tissues. Via MiXCR, TCRdb re-called the multiplex PCR reads, giving one row per CDR3 protein. The sample lists roughly 70,000 distinct CDR3 sequences; over 40% were seen once. The sample taken for sequencing was breast tumor tissue. These TCRs come from a female donor with breast cancer. Some clones in this sample may be carry-over from other donors' samples.

CDR3 in amino acids: CATSSSRDRVLDTQYF. In DNA, the CDR3 is TGTGCCACCAGCAGCTCCCGGGACAGGGTTCTGGATACGCAGTATTTT. V is TRBV15 and J is TRBJ2-3; 9 bases are shared with TRBD1. Germline loops: CDR1 LNHNV, CDR2 YYDKDF (reference sequence). V lost 3 bases, J lost 6 bases, and 10 bases stayed unmatched. This CDR3 region has 16 residues.

Notes on this clonotype: Its ends do not fully match the called genes, so a read error is possible. The chain uses TRBV9 and TRBJ1-2; 8 positions agree with TRBD1. The CDR3 totals 17 residues. Germline CDR1 reads SGDLS; CDR2 reads YYNGEE. The CDR3, as DNA: TGTGCCAGCAGCGTAGAGGAGGGTACAGGGGGGAACTCTGGCTACACCTTC. It translates to CASSVEEGTGGNSGYTF.

This clonotype was seen ten or more times. V usage is TRBV6-2 or TRBV6-3 and J usage is TRBJ1-5, with a weak D call TRBD1 (6 bases). CDR3 length: 17 residues. V gave up 7 bases and J gave up 0 bases, with 19 bases separating them. From germline, CDR1 is MNHEY and CDR2 SVGEGT. The CDR3 DNA reads as TGTGCCAGCACTCAGGGCAGGGGAGATTATAGCAATCAGCCCCAGCATTTT. Translating it yields CASTQGRGDYSNQPQHF.

A note on this clonotype: This sequence may be a read error, since a much larger clone differs from it by one base. CDR3 sequence: CASSATSGGVDTRYF. CDR3 nucleotides: TGTGCCAGCAGTGCGACTAGCGGGGGGGTGGATACGCGGTATTTT. This chain joins TRBV2 and TRBJ2-3, with 14 bases fitting TRBD2. The CDR3 runs to 15 residues. Germline-derived CDR1 and CDR2 are SNHLY and FYNNEI.

This clonotype was counted many times. The V gene is TRBV19, the J gene TRBJ1-3; D not resolved. Germline V CDR1 and CDR2: LNHDA, SQIVND (reference sequence). With 6 bases removed from V and 0 bases from J, the gap between germline ends came to 9 bases. This CDR3 has 14 residues. CDR3 coding DNA: TGTGCCAGTAGCCTACAAAGCTCTGGAAACACCATATATTTT. It specifies CASSLQSSGNTIYF.

The chain has TRBV4-2 and TRBJ2-3, with D possibly TRBD2 on 5 matching bases. Looked up from germline, CDR1 is LGHNA and CDR2 is YNFKEQ. Between the trimmed V and J ends, which lost 3 bases and 2 bases, there was a span of 15 bases. The CDR3 is made up of 16 amino acids. CDR3 region: CASSQSGEQYTDTQYF. As DNA, the CDR3 is TGTGCCAGCAGCCAGAGCGGCGAGCAGTACACAGATACGCAGTATTTT.

This clonotype has a count of ten or more. The chain has TRBV3-1 and TRBJ2-5; D unresolved. V was clipped by 1 base and J by 1 base, with 4 bases between them. Germline V gene data show CDR1 as LGHDT and CDR2 as YNNKEL (reference sequence). The CDR3 covers 13 residues. The CDR3 loop is CASSQAFQETQYF. In nucleotides, the CDR3 is TGTGCCAGCAGCCAAGCGTTCCAAGAGACCCAGTACTTC.

This clonotype was seen a few times. The chain employs TRBV18 and TRBJ1-3; 7 bases map to TRBD1. J lost 0 bases, V lost 4 bases, and 6 bases had no gene match. The CDR3 has 16 amino acids. Germline V CDR1 and CDR2: KGHSH, LQKENI. The CDR3 spells CASSRDSTVSGNTIYF. CDR3 sequence (DNA): TGTGCCAGCTCACGGGACAGCACCGTCTCTGGAAACACCATATATTTT.

This clonotype was observed at least ten times. The V gene is TRBV9, the J gene TRBJ2-5, with a possible D match to TRBD2 (6 bases). Deletions cut 3 bases from V and 5 bases from J, with 17 bases between. The V gene's germline CDR1 is SGDLS and CDR2 YYNGEE. There are 15 residues in the CDR3. The CDR3 coding sequence is TGTGCCAGCAGCGCCGGCGGGGTGGCTTCTGAGACCCAGTACTTC. This gives the protein CASSAGGVASETQYF. The full variable domain, in which reference TRBV9 and TRBJ2-5 provide the parts outside the CDR3, is DSGVTQTPKHLITATGQRVTLRCSPRSGDLSVYWYQQSLDQGLQFLIQYYNGEERAKGNILERFSAQQFPDLHSELNLSSLELGDSALYFCASSAGGVASETQYFGPGTRLLVL.

As to this clonotype: Just one base apart from a much larger clone, this may be a read error. CDR3 sequence reads: CASSFTVSYNVLTF. DNA for the CDR3: TGTGCCAGCAGTTTCACGGTGTCCTACAACGTCCTGACTTTC. The rearrangement joins TRBV12-3 or TRBV12-4 to TRBJ2-6; D unresolved. The CDR3 sequence is 14 residues long. V was clipped by 3 bases and J by 9 bases, with 12 bases between them.

This clonotype was observed at least ten times. The V and J genes are TRBV12-3 or TRBV12-4 and TRBJ2-1; 11 nucleotides line up with TRBD2. V lost 3 bases, J lost 7 bases, and 5 bases stayed unmatched. This CDR3 contains 15 residues. For the CDR3, the DNA is TGTGCCAGCAGTTTTTCAACTAGCGGGGGAAATGAGCAGTTCTTC. Translation gives CASSFSTSGGNEQFF.

Regarding this clonotype: A read error may produce the germline difference seen at one junction end. This rearrangement joins TRBV20-1 to TRBJ2-3, with 7 bases lining up with TRBD1. Germline V gene lookup returns CDR1 DFQATT and CDR2 SNEGSKA (reference sequence). The CDR3 contains 15 residues. The CDR3 protein is CSARDLDRRTDTHYF. CDR3 bases: TGCAGTGCTAGGGACTTGGACAGGAGGACAGATACGCATTATTTT.

The V and J genes are TRBV29-1 and TRBJ1-4; no clear D. The CDR3 is made up of 13 amino acids. Per the germline V gene, CDR1 is SQVTM and CDR2 is ANQGSEA. Between the trimmed V and J ends, which lost 4 bases and 8 bases, there was a span of 14 bases. For the CDR3, the DNA is TGCAGCGTTGGGAGTGCGCCGGCGGAAAAACTGTTTTTT. This translates into CSVGSAPAEKLFF.

The rearrangement joins TRBV9 to TRBJ1-2, with a weak D call TRBD1 (5 bases). Germline loops: CDR1 SGDLS, CDR2 YYNGEE. The V gene lost 3 bases and the J gene lost 12 bases, with 15 bases spanning the gap. The CDR3 is made up of 12 amino acids. The CDR3 is CASSAEAGGNTF. As DNA, the CDR3 is TGTGCCAGCAGCGCCGAGGCGGGGGGAAACACCTTC. Drawing the rest from reference TRBV9 and TRBJ1-2, the complete variable domain is DSGVTQTPKHLITATGQRVTLRCSPRSGDLSVYWYQQSLDQGLQFLIQYYNGEERAKGNILERFSAQQFPDLHSELNLSSLELGDSALYFCASSAEAGGNTFGSGTRLTVV.